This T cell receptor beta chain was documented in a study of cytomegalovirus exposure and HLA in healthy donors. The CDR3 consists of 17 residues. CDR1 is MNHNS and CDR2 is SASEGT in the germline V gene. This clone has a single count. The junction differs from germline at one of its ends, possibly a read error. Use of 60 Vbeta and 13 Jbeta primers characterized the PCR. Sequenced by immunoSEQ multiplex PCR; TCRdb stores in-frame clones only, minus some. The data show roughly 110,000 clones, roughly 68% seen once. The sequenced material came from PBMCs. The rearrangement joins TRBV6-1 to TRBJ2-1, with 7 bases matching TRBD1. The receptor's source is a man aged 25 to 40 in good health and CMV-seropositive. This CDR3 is CASSDNRGTFSYNERFF. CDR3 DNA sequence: TGTGCCAGCAGTGATAACAGGGGTACCTTCTCCTACAATGAGCGGTTCTTC.